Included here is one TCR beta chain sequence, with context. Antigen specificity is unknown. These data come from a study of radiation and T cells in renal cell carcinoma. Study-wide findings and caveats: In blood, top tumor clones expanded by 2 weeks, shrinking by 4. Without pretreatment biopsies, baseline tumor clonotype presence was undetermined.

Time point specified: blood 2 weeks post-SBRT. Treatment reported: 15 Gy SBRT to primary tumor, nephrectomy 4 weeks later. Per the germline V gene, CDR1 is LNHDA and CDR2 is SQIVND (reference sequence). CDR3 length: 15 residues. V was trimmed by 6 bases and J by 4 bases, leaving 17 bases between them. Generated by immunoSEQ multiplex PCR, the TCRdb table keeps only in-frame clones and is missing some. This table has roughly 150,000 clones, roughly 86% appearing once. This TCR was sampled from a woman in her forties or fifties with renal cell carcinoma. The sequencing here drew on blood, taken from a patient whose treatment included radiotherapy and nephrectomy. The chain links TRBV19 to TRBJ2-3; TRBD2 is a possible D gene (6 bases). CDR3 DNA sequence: TGTGCCAGTAGCTCGGGAGTGGGCAGTGCAGATACGCAGTATTTT. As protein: CASSSGVGSADTQYF.